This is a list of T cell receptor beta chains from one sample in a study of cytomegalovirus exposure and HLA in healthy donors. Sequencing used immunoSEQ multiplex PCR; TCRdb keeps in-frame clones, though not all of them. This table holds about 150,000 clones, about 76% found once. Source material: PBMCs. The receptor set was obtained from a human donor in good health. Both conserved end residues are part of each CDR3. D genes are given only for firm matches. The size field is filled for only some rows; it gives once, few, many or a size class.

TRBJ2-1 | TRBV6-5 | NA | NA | CASSYAGTIYNEQFF | TGTGCCAGCAGTTACGCAGGGACAATATACAATGAGCAGTTCTTC
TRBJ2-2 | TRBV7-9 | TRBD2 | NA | CASSFTGTSGGAGELFF | TGTGCCAGCAGCTTTACCGGGACTAGCGGGGGGGCCGGGGAGCTGTTTTTT
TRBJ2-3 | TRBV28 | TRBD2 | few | CASRTSGSAGTDTQYF | TGTGCCAGCCGGACTAGCGGGAGCGCGGGCACAGATACGCAGTATTTT
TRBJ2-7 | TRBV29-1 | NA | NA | CSVEGQGSRGEQYF | TGCAGCGTTGAAGGGCAGGGGAGTAGAGGCGAGCAGTACTTC
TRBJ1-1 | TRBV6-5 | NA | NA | CASSYRSPNTEAFF | TGTGCCAGCAGTTACAGGAGCCCGAACACTGAAGCTTTCTTT
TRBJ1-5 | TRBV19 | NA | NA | CASQAGGGNQPQHF | TGTGCCAGCCAAGCGGGGGGTGGCAATCAGCCCCAGCATTTT
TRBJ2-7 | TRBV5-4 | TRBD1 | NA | CASSSPGQGFSYEQYF | TGTGCCAGCAGTTCACCGGGACAGGGCTTCTCCTACGAGCAGTACTTC
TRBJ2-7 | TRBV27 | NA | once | CASSCPGTPISYEQYF | TGTGCCAGCAGTTGCCCCGGGACACCAATCTCCTACGAGCAGTACTTC
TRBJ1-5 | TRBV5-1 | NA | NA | CASSLGGTDQPQHF | TGCGCCAGCAGCTTAGGAGGAACAGACCAGCCCCAGCATTTT
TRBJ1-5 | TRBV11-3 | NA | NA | CASSLRRRGADQPQHF | TGTGCCAGCAGCTTAAGACGTCGGGGGGCCGATCAGCCCCAGCATTTT
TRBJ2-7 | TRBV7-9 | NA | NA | CASSQVLSGPNSYEQYF | TGTGCCAGCAGCCAAGTGCTGTCAGGCCCCAACTCCTACGAGCAGTACTTC
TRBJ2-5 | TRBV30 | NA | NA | CAWTLARDIGETQYF | TGTGCCTGGACCCTCGCCCGGGACATAGGAGAGACCCAGTACTTC
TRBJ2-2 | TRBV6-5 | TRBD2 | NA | CASRSSGATGELFF | TGTGCCAGCCGGTCTAGCGGGGCCACCGGGGAGCTGTTTTTT
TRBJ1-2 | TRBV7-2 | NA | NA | CASRPGGGENYGYTF | TGTGCCAGCAGACCCGGGGGTGGGGAGAACTATGGCTACACCTTC
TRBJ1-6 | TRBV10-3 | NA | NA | CAISEDISSSPLHF | TGTGCCATCAGTGAAGACATATCCAGCTCACCCCTCCACTTT
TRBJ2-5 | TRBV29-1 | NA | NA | CSVRGQYQETQYF | TGCAGCGTCAGAGGACAGTACCAAGAGACCCAGTACTTC
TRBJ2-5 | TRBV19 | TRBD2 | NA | CASSPLAGERGETQYF | TGTGCCAGTAGTCCTCTAGCGGGAGAACGGGGAGAGACCCAGTACTTC
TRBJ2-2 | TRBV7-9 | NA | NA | CASSFRAGYTGELFF | TGTGCCAGCAGCTTTAGGGCGGGGTACACCGGGGAGCTGTTTTTT
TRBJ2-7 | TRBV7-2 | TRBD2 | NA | CASSLRGGIFEGYEQYF | TGTGCCAGCAGCTTACGGGGAGGGATCTTCGAGGGATACGAGCAGTACTTC
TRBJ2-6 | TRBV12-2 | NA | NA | CASRLGGFGANVLTF | TGTGCAAGTCGCTTAGGAGGGTTCGGGGCCAACGTCCTGACTTTC
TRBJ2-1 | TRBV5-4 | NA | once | CASSTTGFHEQFF | TGTGCCAGCAGCACAACAGGGTTTCATGAGCAGTTCTTC
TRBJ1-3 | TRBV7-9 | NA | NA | CASSFNTGMFSGNTIYF | TGTGCCAGCAGCTTTAACACCGGGATGTTCTCTGGAAACACCATATATTTT
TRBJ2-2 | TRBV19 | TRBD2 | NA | CASSDLAGALRTGELFF | TGTGCCAGTAGTGATCTAGCGGGAGCCCTCCGCACCGGGGAGCTGTTTTTT
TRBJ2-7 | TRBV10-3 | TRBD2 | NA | CAARGVLYEQYF | TGTGCCGCCCGGGGGGTCCTCTACGAGCAGTACTTC
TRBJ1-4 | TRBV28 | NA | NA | CASSRRRGWATNEKLFF | TGTGCCAGCAGTCGTCGGCGGGGATGGGCAACTAATGAAAAACTGTTTTTT